This entry is about one T cell receptor (beta chain). Vbeta (60) and Jbeta (13) primers were used in the PCR. This table comes from immunoSEQ multiplex PCR, and its TCRdb copy is limited to in-frame clones, with some not included. The table shows roughly 200,000 clones, with roughly 79% occurring only once. The CDR3 is 13 amino acids. Trimming took off 4 bases at V and 4 bases at J, with 10 bases between the two ends. The V gene's germline CDR1 is MGHRA and CDR2 YSYEKL. This record comes from a study of cytomegalovirus exposure and HLA in healthy donors. The wider study: An earlier analysis identified 117 million unique TCR beta sequences in approximately 190 million T cells.

The sequence was collected from a woman in her thirties or forties in good health and CMV-seronegative. Sample: PBMCs. The chain has TRBV4-1 and TRBJ1-2; D is unresolved. The DNA for the CDR3 is TGCGCCAGCAGCCCCAGTCTTTTCTATGGCTACACCTTC. Amino acids: CASSPSLFYGYTF.